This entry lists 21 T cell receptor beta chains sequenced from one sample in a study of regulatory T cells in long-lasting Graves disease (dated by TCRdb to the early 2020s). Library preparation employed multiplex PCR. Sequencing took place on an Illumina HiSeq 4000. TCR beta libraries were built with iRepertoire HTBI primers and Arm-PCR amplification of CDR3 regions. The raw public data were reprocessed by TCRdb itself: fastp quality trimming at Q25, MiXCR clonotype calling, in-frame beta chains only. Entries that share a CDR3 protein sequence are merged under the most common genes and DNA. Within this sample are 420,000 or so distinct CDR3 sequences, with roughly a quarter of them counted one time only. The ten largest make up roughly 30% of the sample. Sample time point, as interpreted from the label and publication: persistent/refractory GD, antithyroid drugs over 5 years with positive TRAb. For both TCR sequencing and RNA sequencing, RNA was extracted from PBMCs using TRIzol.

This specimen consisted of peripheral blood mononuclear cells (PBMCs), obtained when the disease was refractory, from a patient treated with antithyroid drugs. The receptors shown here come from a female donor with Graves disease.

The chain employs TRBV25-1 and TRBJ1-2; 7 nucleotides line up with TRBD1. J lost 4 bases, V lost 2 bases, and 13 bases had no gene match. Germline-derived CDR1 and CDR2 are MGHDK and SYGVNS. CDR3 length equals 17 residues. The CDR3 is CASSESAAQDRSYGYTF. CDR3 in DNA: TGTGCCAGCAGTGAAAGCGCGGCACAGGACAGGTCCTATGGCTACACCTTC.

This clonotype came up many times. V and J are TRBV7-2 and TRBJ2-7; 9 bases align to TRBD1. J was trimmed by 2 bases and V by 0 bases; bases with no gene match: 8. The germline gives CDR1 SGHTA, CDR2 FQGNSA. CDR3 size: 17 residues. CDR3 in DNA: TGTGCCAGCAGCTTAGCAGCGGGACAGGGTTTGACCTACGAGCAGTACTTC. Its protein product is CASSLAAGQGLTYEQYF.

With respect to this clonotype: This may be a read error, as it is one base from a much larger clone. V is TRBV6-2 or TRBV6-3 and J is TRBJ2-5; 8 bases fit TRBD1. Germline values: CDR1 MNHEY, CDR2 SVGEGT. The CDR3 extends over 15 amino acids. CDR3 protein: CASGYGDRRTETQYF. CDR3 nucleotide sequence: TGTGCCAGCGGTTACGGGGACAGGAGGACAGAGACCCAGTACTTC.

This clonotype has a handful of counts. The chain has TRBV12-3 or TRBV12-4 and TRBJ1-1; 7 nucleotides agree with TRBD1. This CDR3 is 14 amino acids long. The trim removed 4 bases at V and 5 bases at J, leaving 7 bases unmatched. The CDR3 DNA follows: TGTGCCAGCAGTTCGACAGGGAGTACTACTGAAGCTTTCTTT. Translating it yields CASSSTGSTTEAFF.

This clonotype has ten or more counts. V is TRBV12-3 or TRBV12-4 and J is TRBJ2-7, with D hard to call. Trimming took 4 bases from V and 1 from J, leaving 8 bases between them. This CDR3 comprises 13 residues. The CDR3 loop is CASSWATSYEQYF. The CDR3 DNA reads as TGTGCCAGCAGTTGGGCGACGTCCTACGAGCAGTACTTC.

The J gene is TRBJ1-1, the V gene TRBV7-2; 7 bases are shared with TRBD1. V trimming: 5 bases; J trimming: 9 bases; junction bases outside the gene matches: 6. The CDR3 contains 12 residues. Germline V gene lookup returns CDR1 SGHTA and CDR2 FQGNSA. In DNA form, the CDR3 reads TGTGCCAGCAGCCCGATGGGACAGCAAGCTTTCTTT. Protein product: CASSPMGQQAFF.

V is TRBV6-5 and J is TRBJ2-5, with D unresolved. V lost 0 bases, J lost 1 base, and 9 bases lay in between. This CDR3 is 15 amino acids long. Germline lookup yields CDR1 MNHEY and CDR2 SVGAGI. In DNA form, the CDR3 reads TGTGCCAGCAGTTACTCGGATCCAGTCCAAGAGACCCAGTACTTC. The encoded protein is CASSYSDPVQETQYF.

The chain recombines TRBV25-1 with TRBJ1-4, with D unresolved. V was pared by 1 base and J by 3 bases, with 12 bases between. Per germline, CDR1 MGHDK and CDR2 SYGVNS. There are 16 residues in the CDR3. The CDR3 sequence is CASSEFSGTPNEKLFF. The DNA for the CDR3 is TGTGCCAGCAGTGAATTCAGCGGCACACCTAATGAAAAACTGTTTTTT.

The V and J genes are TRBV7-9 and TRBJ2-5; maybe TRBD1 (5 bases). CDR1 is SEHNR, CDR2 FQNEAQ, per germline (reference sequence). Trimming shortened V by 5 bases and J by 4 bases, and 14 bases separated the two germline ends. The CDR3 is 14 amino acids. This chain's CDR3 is CASSPRAGLETQYF. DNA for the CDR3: TGTGCCAGCAGCCCCAGGGCAGGGTTAGAGACCCAGTACTTC.

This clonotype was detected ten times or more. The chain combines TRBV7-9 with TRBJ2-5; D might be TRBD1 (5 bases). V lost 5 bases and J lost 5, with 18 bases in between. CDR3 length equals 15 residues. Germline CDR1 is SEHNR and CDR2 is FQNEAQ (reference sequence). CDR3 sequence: CASSLRTPLRETQYF. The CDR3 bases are TGTGCCAGCAGCCTGCGGACACCCCTGCGGGAGACCCAGTACTTC.

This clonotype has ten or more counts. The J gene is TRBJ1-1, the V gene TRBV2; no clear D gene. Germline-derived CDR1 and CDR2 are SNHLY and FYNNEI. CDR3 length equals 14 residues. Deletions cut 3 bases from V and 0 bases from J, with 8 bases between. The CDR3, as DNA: TGTGCCAGCAGTGAGGCCGGCATGAACACTGAAGCTTTCTTT. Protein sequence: CASSEAGMNTEAFF.

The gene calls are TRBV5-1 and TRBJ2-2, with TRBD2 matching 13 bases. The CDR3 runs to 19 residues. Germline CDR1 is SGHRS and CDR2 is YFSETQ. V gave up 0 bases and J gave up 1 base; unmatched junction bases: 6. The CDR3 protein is CASSLVGLAGKLNTGELFF. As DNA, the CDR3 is TGCGCCAGCAGCTTGGTGGGACTAGCGGGGAAGCTGAACACCGGGGAGCTGTTTTTT.

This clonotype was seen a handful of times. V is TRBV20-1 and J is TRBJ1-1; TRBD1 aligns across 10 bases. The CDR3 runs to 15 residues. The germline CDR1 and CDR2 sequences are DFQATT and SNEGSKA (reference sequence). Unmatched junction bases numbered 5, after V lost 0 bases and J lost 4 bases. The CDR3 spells CSARETGGPGTEAFF. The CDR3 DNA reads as TGCAGTGCTAGAGAGACAGGGGGCCCAGGCACTGAAGCTTTCTTT.

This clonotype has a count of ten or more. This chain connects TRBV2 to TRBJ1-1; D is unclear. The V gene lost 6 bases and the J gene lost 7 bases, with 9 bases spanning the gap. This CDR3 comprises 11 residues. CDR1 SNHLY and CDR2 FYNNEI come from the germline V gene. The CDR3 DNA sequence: TGTGCCAGCAGGTACGCGGGTGAAGCTTTCTTT. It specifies CASRYAGEAFF.

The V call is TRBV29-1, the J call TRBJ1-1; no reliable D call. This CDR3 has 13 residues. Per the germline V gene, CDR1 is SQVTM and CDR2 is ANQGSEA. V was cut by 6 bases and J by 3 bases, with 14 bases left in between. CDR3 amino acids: CSVDQGRYTEAFF. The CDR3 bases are TGCAGCGTCGACCAAGGGAGATACACTGAAGCTTTCTTT.

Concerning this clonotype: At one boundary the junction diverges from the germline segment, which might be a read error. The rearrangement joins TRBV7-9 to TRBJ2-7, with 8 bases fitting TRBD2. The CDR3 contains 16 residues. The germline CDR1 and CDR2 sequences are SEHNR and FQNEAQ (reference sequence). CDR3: CAGRKSGSGNQREQYF. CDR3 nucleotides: TGTGCCGGCAGAAAGTCAGGTAGCGGGAATCAGCGCGAGCAGTACTTC.

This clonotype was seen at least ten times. The CDR3 DNA follows: TGTGCCAGCAGGGGACAGGGGGGATTGAGTCAGCCCCAGCATTTT. Its translation is CASRGQGGLSQPQHF. The chain couples TRBV28 to TRBJ1-5; 11 nucleotides match TRBD1. CDR3 length: 15 residues. After removal of 6 bases from V and 6 bases from J, the junction contained 7 bases not matched to a gene. CDR1 and CDR2 (germline): MDHEN, SYDVKM. Using reference TRBV28 and TRBJ1-5 for the parts outside the CDR3, the full variable domain is DVKVTQSSRYLVKRTGEKVFLECVQDMDHENMFWYRQDPGLGLRLIYFSYDVKMKEKGDIPEGYSVSREKKERFSLILESASTNQTSMYLCASRGQGGLSQPQHFGDGTRLSIL.

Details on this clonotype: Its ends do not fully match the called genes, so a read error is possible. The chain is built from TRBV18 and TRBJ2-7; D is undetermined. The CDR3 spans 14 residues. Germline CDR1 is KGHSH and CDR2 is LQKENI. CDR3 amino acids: CATSADMGSYEQYF. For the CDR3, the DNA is TGTGCCACCTCAGCTGATATGGGGTCCTACGAGCAGTACTTC.

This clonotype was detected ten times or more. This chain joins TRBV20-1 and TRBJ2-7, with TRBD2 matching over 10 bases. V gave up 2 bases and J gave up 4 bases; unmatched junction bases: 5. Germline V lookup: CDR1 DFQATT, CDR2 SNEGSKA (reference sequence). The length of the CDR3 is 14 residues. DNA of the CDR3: TGCAGTGCTAGATCGCTAGCGGGAGTTTACGAGCAGTACTTC. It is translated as CSARSLAGVYEQYF.

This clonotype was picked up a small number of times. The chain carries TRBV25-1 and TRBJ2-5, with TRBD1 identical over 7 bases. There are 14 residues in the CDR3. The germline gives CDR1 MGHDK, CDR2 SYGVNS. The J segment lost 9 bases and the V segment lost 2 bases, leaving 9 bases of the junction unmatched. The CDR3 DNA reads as TGTGCCAGCAGTGAAAGACTGATTCAGGGGGCCCAGTACTTC. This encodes CASSERLIQGAQYF.

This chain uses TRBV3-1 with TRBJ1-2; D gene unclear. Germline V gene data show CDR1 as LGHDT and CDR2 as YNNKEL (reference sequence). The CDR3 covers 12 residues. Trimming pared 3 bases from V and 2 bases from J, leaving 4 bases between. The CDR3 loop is CASSQGNYGYTF. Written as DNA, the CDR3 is TGTGCCAGCAGCCAGGGAAACTATGGCTACACCTTC.